This TCR beta chain is drawn from a study of blood T cell repertoires in COVID-19. For the study at large: Sample material is recorded as cDNA or gDNA derived from T cells, B-cell-depleted T cells, or PBMCs.

Methods used by the authors: Estimation of nucleated cell counts was performed using reference gene primer amplification. Profiled with immunoSEQ multiplex PCR; TCRdb holds only in-frame clones, not every one. The V and J calls and clone size were taken over from that table, and D and trimming were inferred from the DNA. The sample records some 100,000 clones, roughly 80% being singletons. The length of the CDR3 is 16 residues. V was clipped by 3 bases and J by 3 bases, with 13 bases between them. Germline V gene lookup returns CDR1 KGHDR and CDR2 SFDVKD. Sequenced input: peripheral blood. This TCR was recovered from a human donor in a cohort sampled during active COVID-19. The rearrangement uses TRBV24-1 and TRBJ2-2; no clear D gene. The CDR3 sequence is CATSDRVVRDTGELFF. CDR3 in DNA: TGTGCCACCAGTGATCGAGTTGTAAGAGACACCGGGGAGCTGTTTTTT.